Each of the 10 T cell receptor beta chains below was sequenced from the same sample in a study of CD8 T cells in ankylosing spondylitis. TCRdb reprocessed the 5' RACE reads with MiXCR, giving one entry per CDR3 protein. This table has 130,000 or so distinct CDR3 sequences, around 7% appearing once. What was sequenced was blood, either unsorted or a sorted T cell fraction (not recorded which). The receptors stem from a male donor with ankylosing spondylitis or in good health (not recorded which).

This clonotype has ten or more counts. The rearrangement joins TRBV7-2 to TRBJ2-2, with 7 bases fitting TRBD2. CDR3 length equals 16 residues. Germline loops: CDR1 SGHTA, CDR2 FQGNSA. Trimming cost V 0 bases and J 4 bases; bases outside gene matches: 5. CDR3 coding DNA: TGTGCCAGCAGCTTAGCGCTAGCGGAAGGCACCGGGGAGCTGTTTTTT. Amino acids: CASSLALAEGTGELFF.

The table lists this clonotype with many counts. This chain connects TRBV7-9 to TRBJ2-7, with 10 bases matching TRBD2. V shed 1 base, J shed 0 bases, and the junction held 6 bases outside the gene matches. Germline V gene sequence: CDR1 SEHNR, CDR2 FQNEAQ (reference sequence). This CDR3 is 17 amino acids long. CDR3 in amino acids: CASSLGAGGQSSYEQYF. In DNA, the CDR3 is TGTGCCAGCAGCTTAGGAGCGGGGGGGCAGAGCTCCTACGAGCAGTACTTC.

This clonotype was counted many times. The chain recombines TRBV5-1 with TRBJ2-2; 8 bases are shared with TRBD1. Losses at the gene ends were 6 bases for V and 1 base for J; bases not matched to a gene: 8. This CDR3 is 16 amino acids long. Germline CDR1 reads SGHRS; CDR2 reads YFSETQ. For the CDR3, the DNA is TGCGCCAGCACTACGACGGACAGGGTGAACACCGGGGAGCTGTTTTTT. Protein: CASTTTDRVNTGELFF. The full variable domain, its missing parts supplied by reference TRBV5-1 and TRBJ2-2, is KAGVTQTPRYLIKTRGQQVTLSCSPISGHRSVSWYQQTPGQGLQFLFEYFSETQRNKGNFPGRFSGRQFSNSRSEMNVSTLELGDSALYLCASTTTDRVNTGELFFGEGSRLTVL.

This clonotype was observed at least ten times. This chain links TRBV3-1 with TRBJ1-6; no reliable D call. V lost 0 bases to trimming and J lost 9 bases, with 6 bases between them. In germline, CDR1 is LGHDT, CDR2 YNNKEL (reference sequence). The length of the CDR3 is 13 residues. The DNA for the CDR3 is TGTGCCAGCAGCCAAGAGGGGATTTCACCCCTCCACTTT. Translating gives CASSQEGISPLHF.

The gene calls are TRBV3-1 and TRBJ2-3; TRBD2 is a possible D gene (7 bases). V dropped 11 bases and J dropped 2 bases, with 26 bases sitting between them. Germline lookup yields CDR1 LGHDT and CDR2 YNNKEL (reference sequence). The CDR3 runs to 17 residues. Written as DNA, the CDR3 is TGTGCCTCCTGCCAAGATTGGGGCGGGGGCCTCACAGATACGCAGTATTTT. Translated: CASCQDWGGGLTDTQYF.

The count of this clonotype is one. The V gene is TRBV6-4, the J gene TRBJ1-2; D possibly corresponds to TRBD1 (5 bases). CDR1 is MRHNA, CDR2 SNTAGT, per germline. V lost 2 bases to trimming and J lost 2 bases, with 12 bases between them. The CDR3 is 15 amino acids. DNA for the CDR3: TGTGCCAGCAGTGACGGGGCAGGGAAGAACTATGGCTACACCTTC. Translated, it gives CASSDGAGKNYGYTF.

This clonotype was detected ten times or more. This rearrangement joins TRBV12-3 or TRBV12-4 to TRBJ2-7, with D possibly matching TRBD1 (7 bases). Trimming pared 5 bases from V and 4 bases from J, leaving 12 bases between. This CDR3 has 13 amino acids. The CDR3: CASSPEGAYEQYF. The CDR3 bases are TGTGCCAGCAGTCCGGAGGGGGCTTACGAGCAGTACTTC.

There are many counts of this clonotype. The rearrangement joins TRBV5-1 to TRBJ2-5; maybe TRBD1 (6 bases). CDR3 length: 15 residues. Germline V CDR1 and CDR2: SGHRS, YFSETQ. Between the trimmed V and J ends, which lost 5 bases and 4 bases, there was a span of 18 bases. The CDR3 is CASRDSYGQRETQYF. The DNA for the CDR3 is TGCGCCAGCAGAGACTCCTATGGACAGCGAGAGACCCAGTACTTC.

Ten or more counts support this clonotype. The chain employs TRBV5-1 and TRBJ2-7, with D maybe TRBD2 (5 bases). The CDR3 sequence is 14 residues long. The V end was cut by 4 bases, the J end by 0 bases, with 11 bases between. Germline-derived CDR1 and CDR2 are SGHRS and YFSETQ. For the CDR3, the DNA is TGCGCCAGCAGCCGAGAAGGGAGCTCCTACGAGCAGTACTTC. Encoded protein: CASSREGSSYEQYF.

This clonotype was counted at least ten times. The V and J genes are TRBV20-1 and TRBJ2-3, with D hard to call. The CDR3 is made up of 15 amino acids. The V gene's germline CDR1 is DFQATT and CDR2 SNEGSKA (reference sequence). The V and J ends lost 3 bases and 2 bases respectively, with 15 bases between them. Here the CDR3 reads CSASGALVYTDTQYF. The CDR3 nucleotides read TGCAGTGCTAGTGGAGCCCTAGTATACACAGATACGCAGTATTTT.